This TCR beta chain stems from a study of T cells after yellow fever vaccination. MiXCR, applied by TCRdb to the 5' RACE reads, yields one record per CDR3 protein. The repertoire holds around 550,000 distinct CDR3 sequences, with roughly 21% as singletons. The table lists this clonotype with many counts. Antigen unknown. Study findings and constraints: Once the booster was given, most primary-vaccination clones reappeared, at about 97% for CD4 and more than 85% for CD8. Weaker overall, the secondary response nonetheless peaked faster (day 5 versus 15).

Per germline, CDR1 SGHRS and CDR2 YFSETQ. The CDR3 contains 13 residues. V was trimmed by 4 bases and J by 4 bases, leaving 12 bases between them. This sequence was found in a man in his thirties or forties who received the YFV17D yellow fever vaccine. This specimen was PBMCs, taken 15 days after the yellow fever booster vaccination. The chain combines TRBV5-1 with TRBJ2-7; the D gene could be TRBD1 or TRBD2 (5 bases each). DNA of the CDR3: TGCGCCAGCAGCCCCTCTGGGGGATACGAGCAGTACTTC. Its translation is CASSPSGGYEQYF.